These 22 T cell receptor beta chains originate from one sample sequenced in a study of T cell clonality in common variable immunodeficiency. Using immunoSEQ multiplex PCR, the repertoire was profiled, and TCRdb retains in-frame clones only, with some absent. The specimen has about 81,000 clones, none found just once. Sequencing was performed on peripheral blood mononuclear cells. These receptors were obtained from a person between 18 and 75 years old in good health.

This clone showed up many times. The missing CDR3 end, 3 residues past where the read stops, is filled in from the germline J gene. The chain joins TRBV19 to TRBJ2-5; 10 bases are a match to TRBD1. V shed 8 bases and J 5 bases; nucleotides not matched to a gene: 8. The CDR3 spans 14 residues. The germline gives CDR1 LNHDA, CDR2 SQIVND (reference sequence). The DNA read from the CDR3 is TGTGCCAGTTGCAGACAGGGGGCATCGGAGACC. It codes for CASCRQGASET. The entire CDR3 is CASCRQGASETQYF. Looking up the rest from reference TRBV19 and TRBJ2-5 gives the full variable domain: DGGITQSPKYLFRKEGQNVTLSCEQNLNHDAMYWYRQDPGQGLRLIYYSQIVNDFQKGDIAEGYSVSREKKESFPLTVTSAQKNPTAFYLCASCRQGASETQYFGPGTRLLVL.

A few counts support this clone. The CDR3 end is not reached by the read, which stops 3 residues before it; the germline J gene fills it in. V is TRBV19 and J is TRBJ2-4, with 7 bases lining up with TRBD1. The CDR3 has 15 amino acids. The germline V gene encodes CDR1 LNHDA and CDR2 SQIVND (reference sequence). CDR3 residues: CASSQGPMANYGQYF. The part of the CDR3 DNA that was read is TGTGCCAGTTCACAGGGGCCCATGGCCAACTATGGT.

In this sample, this clone turned up many times. The CDR3 is CASSLMRNEQFF. CDR3 bases read: TGTGCCAGCAGCTTGATGAGGAATGAG. The genes are TRBV11-2 and TRBJ2-1; D remains ambiguous. The DNA ends 3 residues before the CDR3 does, and the rest of the CDR3 is filled in from the germline J gene. Germline CDR1 reads SGHAT; CDR2 reads FQNNGV. Trimming took 3 bases from V and 7 from J, leaving 7 bases between them. The CDR3 is 12 residues long.

This clone was found a few times. Incomplete CDR3 DNA: TGCAGTGCCAGACCCCCCACCGGGACAGGGATGGCAGATACG. Protein sequence: CSARPPTGTGMADT. The whole CDR3 sequence reads CSARPPTGTGMADTQYF. V usage is TRBV20-1 and J usage is TRBJ2-3; 9 nucleotides match TRBD1. The read finishes 3 residues shy of the CDR3 end, and the germline J gene is used to complete it. V shed 6 bases, J shed 4 bases, and the junction held 17 bases outside the gene matches. This CDR3 has 17 residues. Germline loops: CDR1 DFQATT, CDR2 SNEGSKA (reference sequence).

The sample holds many counts of this clone. One end of the junction is discordant with germline, which a read error may explain. The read gets to within 3 residues of the CDR3 end, and the germline J gene fills in the rest. V gene TRBV4-2 combines with J gene TRBJ2-1; 10 bases line up with TRBD2. The germline V gene encodes CDR1 LGHNA and CDR2 YNFKEQ. This CDR3 comprises 17 residues. Incomplete CDR3 DNA: TGCGCCAGCAGCCAAGACACTTTTACTAGCGGGGACAATGAG. Translating it yields CASSQDTFTSGDNE. The entire CDR3 is CASSQDTFTSGDNEQFF.

Many counts were recorded for this clone. Coverage ceases 3 residues before the CDR3 finishes, and the germline J gene fills in the end. The chain couples TRBV7-6 to TRBJ2-7; D possibly corresponds to TRBD2 (6 bases). CDR3 length equals 14 residues. V was clipped by 3 bases and J by 5 bases, with 14 bases between them. Germline values: CDR1 SGHVS, CDR2 FNYEAQ. Incomplete CDR3 DNA: TGTGCCAGCAGCTTGGGGTTGGAGGGGAACGAG. Translation: CASSLGLEGNE. The CDR3 as a whole reads CASSLGLEGNEQYF.

This clone was observed many times. The CDR3 is cut off 3 residues early in the read; its end comes from the germline J gene. V usage is TRBV20-1 and J usage is TRBJ2-3, with 9 bases identical to TRBD1. After removal of 2 bases from V and 4 bases from J, the junction contained 7 bases not matched to a gene. This CDR3 has 15 amino acids. Germline CDR1 and CDR2: DFQATT and SNEGSKA (reference sequence). The DNA read from the CDR3 is TGCAGTGCTAGAAGCGGGACAGGGTGGGCAGATACG. Its translation is CSARSGTGWADT. The entire CDR3 is CSARSGTGWADTQYF.

This clone was recorded at least ten times. Read data end 3 residues before the CDR3 end; the end is taken from the germline J gene. The V call is TRBV24-1, the J call TRBJ2-1; 11 bases align to TRBD2. The germline V gene has CDR1 KGHDR and CDR2 SFDVKD. The length of the CDR3 is 17 residues. Unmatched junction bases numbered 5, after V lost 3 bases and J lost 2 bases. The CDR3 sequence: CATSDPRLAGPYNEQFF. The DNA read from the CDR3 is TGTGCCACCAGTGATCCTCGACTAGCGGGACCCTACAATGAG.

At least ten counts were recorded for this clone. The covered CDR3 bases are TGTGCCAGCAGCGGTTTCAGACTAGCGCCTCAGACCAACACCGGGGAG. Residues: CASSGFRLAPQTNTGE. Given in full, the CDR3 is CASSGFRLAPQTNTGELFF. The gene calls are TRBV9 and TRBJ2-2, with 8 bases lining up with TRBD2. Coverage ceases 3 residues before the CDR3 finishes, and the germline J gene fills in the end. This CDR3 has 19 amino acids. Germline CDR1 and CDR2: SGDLS and YYNGEE. Losses at the gene ends were 3 bases for V and 2 bases for J; bases not matched to a gene: 15.

This clone was counted many times. The read ends 3 residues early relative to the CDR3; the germline J gene fills the gap. V is TRBV13 and J is TRBJ2-7; 9 nucleotides agree with TRBD1. Germline values: CDR1 PRHDT, CDR2 FYEKMQ (reference sequence). The V segment lost 6 bases and the J segment 4 bases; nucleotides outside the gene matches: 7. The CDR3 loop spans 14 amino acids. CDR3 residues: CASSPGQGGYEQYF. The CDR3 DNA, read in part, is TGTGCCAGCAGTCCGGGACAGGGTGGGTACGAG.

This clone appeared many times. The CDR3 goes on 3 residues after the read ends, and that part is filled in from the germline J gene. This chain links TRBV7-2 with TRBJ2-3; D uncertain. This CDR3 region has 15 residues. Per germline, CDR1 SGHTA and CDR2 FQGNSA. V dropped 1 base and J dropped 4 bases, with 12 bases sitting between them. Partial CDR3 DNA: TGTGCCAGCAGCTTAGGACCGGCCGACTCAGATACG. It specifies CASSLGPADSDT. From start to end, the CDR3 is CASSLGPADSDTQYF.

Many counts were recorded for this clone. The read halts 3 residues ahead of the CDR3 end, with the missing end drawn from the germline J gene. This chain links TRBV19 with TRBJ1-5; TRBD1 matches at 10 bases. Per germline, CDR1 LNHDA and CDR2 SQIVND (reference sequence). The J segment lost 6 bases and the V segment lost 7 bases, leaving 3 bases of the junction unmatched. The CDR3 is 13 residues long. CDR3 sequence reads: CASTGQGGQPQHF. The sequenced CDR3 bases are TGTGCCAGTACCGGACAGGGGGGTCAGCCC.

This clone has a count of ten or more. The missing CDR3 end, 3 residues past where the read stops, is filled in from the germline J gene. The chain couples TRBV6-2 or TRBV6-3 to TRBJ1-2, with TRBD1 matching over 7 bases. This CDR3 is built from 13 residues. Germline-derived CDR1 and CDR2 are MNHEY and SVGEGT. V gave up 6 bases and J gave up 1 base; unmatched junction bases: 2. The CDR3 sequence is CASRGDSNYGYTF. The part of the CDR3 DNA that was read is TGTGCCAGCAGAGGGGACAGTAACTATGGC.

This clone was observed at least ten times. The read halts 3 residues ahead of the CDR3 end, with the missing end drawn from the germline J gene. The rearrangement joins TRBV5-1 to TRBJ1-1; D ambiguous. Germline CDR1 and CDR2: SGHRS and YFSETQ. Trimming stripped 0 bases from V and 1 base from J, with 4 bases between. This CDR3 has 13 amino acids. The chain's CDR3 is CASSLGGNTEAFF. The DNA read from the CDR3 is TGCGCCAGCAGCTTGGGAGGGAACACTGAA.

As concerns this clone: Read data end 3 residues before the CDR3 end; the end is taken from the germline J gene. The genes are TRBV6-1 and TRBJ1-6; weak D call: TRBD1 (5 bases). Germline V gene data show CDR1 as MNHNS and CDR2 as SASEGT. V was trimmed by 0 bases and J by 6 bases, leaving 12 bases between them. This CDR3 is built from 16 residues. The sequenced part of the CDR3 DNA is TGTGCCAGCAGTGAAGCATTCGGGGGTCGTAATTCACCC. Amino acids: CASSEAFGGRNSP. The complete CDR3 sequence is CASSEAFGGRNSPLHF.

Many counts were recorded for this clone. The read is 3 residues too short to cover the CDR3 end, so that end is filled in from the germline J gene. This chain uses TRBV19 with TRBJ1-1; 7 nucleotides line up with TRBD1. After removal of 4 bases from V and 4 bases from J, the junction contained 6 bases not matched to a gene. The germline CDR1 and CDR2 sequences are LNHDA and SQIVND (reference sequence). The CDR3 has 14 residues. The sequenced part of the CDR3 DNA is TGTGCCAGTAGTAACCGGGACAGTGGCACTGAA. Translated, it gives CASSNRDSGTE. In full, the CDR3 is CASSNRDSGTEAFF.

Ten or more counts support this clone. The read finishes 3 residues shy of the CDR3 end, and the germline J gene is used to complete it. The rearrangement joins TRBV12-3 or TRBV12-4 to TRBJ2-1; TRBD2 matches 16 bases. This CDR3 is built from 16 residues. The V gene end was trimmed by 2 bases and the J gene end by 8 bases; junction bases not matched to a gene: 3. CDR3 bases read: TGTGCCAGCAGTTTATTTGGGACTAGCGGGAGGGATGAG. Protein sequence: CASSLFGTSGRDE. The full CDR3 sequence reads CASSLFGTSGRDEQFF.

This clone has a count of ten or more. The read halts 3 residues ahead of the CDR3 end, with the missing end drawn from the germline J gene. V gene TRBV30 combines with J gene TRBJ1-3; weak D call: TRBD1 (5 bases). V was trimmed by 0 bases and J by 0 bases, leaving 15 bases between them. Looked up from germline, CDR1 is GTSNPN and CDR2 is SVGIG (reference sequence). The CDR3 contains 17 residues. The CDR3 DNA, read in part, is TGTGCCTGGAGTGTACGACAGCTCGAATTCTCTGGAAACACC. It is translated as CAWSVRQLEFSGNT. The whole CDR3 reads CAWSVRQLEFSGNTIYF.

This clone showed up many times. The read gets to within 3 residues of the CDR3 end, and the germline J gene fills in the rest. This rearrangement joins TRBV7-2 to TRBJ2-7; no clear D. The germline V gene encodes CDR1 SGHTA and CDR2 FQGNSA. The CDR3 runs 14 residues. V dropped 5 bases and J dropped 2 bases, with 13 bases sitting between them. The CDR3 reads CASSKRHGAYEQYF. The covered CDR3 bases are TGTGCCAGCAGCAAGAGACACGGAGCCTACGAG.

Ten or more counts support this clone. Read sequence stops 3 residues before the CDR3 end, and the germline J gene provides the missing end. The V and J genes are TRBV18 and TRBJ2-7, with TRBD2 matching 10 bases. After removal of 1 base from V and 0 bases from J, the junction contained 3 bases not matched to a gene. CDR3 length: 16 amino acids. From germline, CDR1 is KGHSH and CDR2 LQKENI. Incomplete CDR3 DNA: TGTGCCAGCTCACCACTAGCGGGAGGTTCCTCCTACGAG. Protein product: CASSPLAGGSSYE. The whole CDR3 protein is CASSPLAGGSSYEQYF.

This clone was seen many times. From the germline J gene comes the end of the CDR3, since the read stops 3 residues before it. The chain recombines TRBV12-5 with TRBJ2-7, with a possible D match to TRBD1 (5 bases). Per the germline V gene, CDR1 is LGHNT and CDR2 is FRNRAP. The CDR3 length is 14 residues. Trimming pared 2 bases from V and 5 bases from J, leaving 13 bases between. This CDR3 reads CASGLQGSPHEQYF. The CDR3 bases that were read are TGTGCTAGTGGTTTGCAGGGATCCCCCCACGAG.

This clone was detected many times. Read sequence stops 3 residues before the CDR3 end, and the germline J gene provides the missing end. The chain links TRBV28 to TRBJ2-7; 10 bases line up with TRBD1. The CDR3 extends over 15 amino acids. V shed 6 bases and J 1 base; nucleotides not matched to a gene: 6. CDR1 and CDR2 from the germline V gene are MDHEN and SYDVKM. CDR3 DNA (partial): TGTGCCAGCAGCTTGACAGGGGGCTATTCCTACGAG. Translated, it gives CASSLTGGYSYE. The complete CDR3 reads CASSLTGGYSYEQYF. Using reference TRBV28 and TRBJ2-7 for the parts outside the CDR3, the full variable domain is DVKVTQSSRYLVKRTGEKVFLECVQDMDHENMFWYRQDPGLGLRLIYFSYDVKMKEKGDIPEGYSVSREKKERFSLILESASTNQTSMYLCASSLTGGYSYEQYFGPGTRLTVT.